What follows are 8 T cell receptor beta chains derived from one specimen sequenced in a study of shared clonotypes between healthy human individuals. Measured with immunoSEQ multiplex PCR; TCRdb has only the in-frame clones, and not every one. The table lists some 2,400,000 clones, approximately 96% of them singletons, with around 0.13% in the top ten. The sequencing input was naive CD4+ T cells sorted from blood. Subset defined: CD45RA+ positively selected. These receptors were collected from a man younger than 35 in good health.

V usage is TRBV7-9 and J usage is TRBJ2-1; a possible D gene is TRBD1 (5 bases). Trimming left V 1 base short and J 0 bases short, with 13 bases between. The germline V gene has CDR1 SEHNR and CDR2 FQNEAQ (reference sequence). The CDR3 extends over 17 amino acids. DNA of the CDR3: TGTGCCAGCAGCTTAGGGGTGGGGCGAAGCTCCTACAATGAGCAGTTCTTC. Its translation: CASSLGVGRSSYNEQFF.

This chain connects TRBV11-3 to TRBJ2-1; D is undetermined. The CDR3 sequence is 15 residues long. Per germline, CDR1 SGHNT and CDR2 YENEEA. Deletions cut 0 bases from V and 9 bases from J, with 15 bases between. The CDR3 DNA follows: TGTGCCAGCAGCTTAGATGTTAGGGTGGGCGGTGAGCAGTTCTTC. It is translated as CASSLDVRVGGEQFF. Supplemented by reference TRBV11-3 and TRBJ2-1, the full variable domain reads EAGVVQSPRYKIIEKKQPVAFWCNPISGHNTLYWYLQNLGQGPELLIRYENEEAVDDSQLPKDRFSAERLKGVDSTLKIQPAELGDSAVYLCASSLDVRVGGEQFFGPGTRLTVL.

The V and J genes are TRBV7-6 and TRBJ1-1; possibly TRBD1 for D (5 bases). The germline V gene encodes CDR1 SGHVS and CDR2 FNYEAQ. Trimming cost V 0 bases and J 3 bases, with 5 bases left between them. There are 13 residues in the CDR3. CDR3 residues: CASSLAQDTEAFF. CDR3 bases: TGTGCCAGCAGCTTAGCACAGGACACTGAAGCTTTCTTT.

This clone was found many times. The V gene is TRBV13, the J gene TRBJ2-7, with D possibly matching TRBD2 (6 bases). V was cut by 7 bases and J by 3 bases, with 10 bases left in between. Germline loops: CDR1 PRHDT, CDR2 FYEKMQ (reference sequence). The CDR3 runs 12 residues. The CDR3 coding sequence is TGTGCCAGCACTAGCGAAGGCTACGAGCAGTACTTC. Residues: CASTSEGYEQYF.

The chain is built from TRBV9 and TRBJ2-3; D gene unclear. The V end lost 3 bases, the J end lost 6 bases, and 20 bases lay between the germline ends. Per germline, CDR1 SGDLS and CDR2 YYNGEE. The CDR3 has 16 residues. The chain's CDR3 is CASSDSLRLTADTQYF. For the CDR3, the DNA is TGTGCCAGCAGCGACAGTTTGAGACTTACGGCGGATACGCAGTATTTT.

This clone was seen once. The chain couples TRBV7-6 to TRBJ1-1; 8 bases map to TRBD1. The CDR3 runs 14 residues. CDR1 is SGHVS and CDR2 is FNYEAQ in the germline V gene. Losses at the gene ends were 1 base for V and 8 bases for J; bases not matched to a gene: 6. The CDR3 nucleotides are TGTGCCAGCAGCTTAGGGACAGGGTATGCCGAAGCTTTCTTT. Translated, it gives CASSLGTGYAEAFF.

The chain carries TRBV5-4 and TRBJ1-6; D is ambiguous. Germline V gene lookup returns CDR1 SGHNT and CDR2 YYREEE (reference sequence). The CDR3 loop spans 13 amino acids. The V end was cut by 1 base, the J end by 5 bases, with 4 bases between. Here the CDR3 DNA reads TGTGCCAGCAGCTTGAAGGATAATTCACCCCTCCACTTT. This translates into CASSLKDNSPLHF. Together with reference TRBV5-4 and TRBJ1-6, the CDR3 gives the full variable domain: ETGVTQSPTHLIKTRGQQVTLRCSSQSGHNTVSWYQQALGQGPQFIFQYYREEENGRGNFPPRFSGLQFPNYSSELNVNALELDDSALYLCASSLKDNSPLHFGNGTRLTVT.

This chain connects TRBV7-6 to TRBJ2-1; 9 bases are a match to TRBD1. There are 16 residues in the CDR3. In germline, CDR1 is SGHVS, CDR2 FNYEAQ. The J segment lost 9 bases and the V segment lost 0 bases, leaving 9 bases of the junction unmatched. The CDR3 sequence: CASSLAGTGSSGEQFF. CDR3 coding DNA: TGTGCCAGCAGCTTAGCCGGGACAGGGAGTTCGGGTGAGCAGTTCTTC.